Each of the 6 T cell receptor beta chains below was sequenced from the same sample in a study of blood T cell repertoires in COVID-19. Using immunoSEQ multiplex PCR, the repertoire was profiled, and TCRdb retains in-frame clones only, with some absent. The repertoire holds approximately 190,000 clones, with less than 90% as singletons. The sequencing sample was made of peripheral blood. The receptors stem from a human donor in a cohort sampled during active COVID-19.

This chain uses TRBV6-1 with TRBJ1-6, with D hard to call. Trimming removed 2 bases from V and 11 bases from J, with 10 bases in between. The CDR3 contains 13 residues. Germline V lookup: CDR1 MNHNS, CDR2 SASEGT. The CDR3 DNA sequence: TGTGCCAGCAGTGAACTCCGGGTCCCACCCCTCCACTTT. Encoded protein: CASSELRVPPLHF.

Here the CDR3 DNA reads TGTGCCAGCTCCCAGGTGAACACTGAAGCTTTCTTT. It yields the protein CASSQVNTEAFF. The chain recombines TRBV18 with TRBJ1-1, with unresolved D. Per the germline V gene, CDR1 is KGHSH and CDR2 is LQKENI. Trimming removed 6 bases from V and 0 bases from J, with 5 bases in between. The length of the CDR3 is 12 residues.

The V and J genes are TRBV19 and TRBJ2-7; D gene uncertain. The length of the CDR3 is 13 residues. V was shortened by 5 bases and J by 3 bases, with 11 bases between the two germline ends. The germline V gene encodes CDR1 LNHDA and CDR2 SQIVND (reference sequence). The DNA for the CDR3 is TGTGCCAGTAGTCCAACACAGAGCTACGAGCAGTACTTC. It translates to CASSPTQSYEQYF. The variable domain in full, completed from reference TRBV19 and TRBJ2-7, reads DGGITQSPKYLFRKEGQNVTLSCEQNLNHDAMYWYRQDPGQGLRLIYYSQIVNDFQKGDIAEGYSVSREKKESFPLTVTSAQKNPTAFYLCASSPTQSYEQYFGPGTRLTVT.

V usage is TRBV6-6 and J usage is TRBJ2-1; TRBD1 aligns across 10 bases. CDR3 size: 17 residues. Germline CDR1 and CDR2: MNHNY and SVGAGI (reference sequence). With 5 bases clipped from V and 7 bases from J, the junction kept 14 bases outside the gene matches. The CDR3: CASSQQDGTGVRNEQFF. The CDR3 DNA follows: TGTGCCAGCAGTCAACAGGACGGGACAGGGGTGCGAAATGAGCAGTTCTTC.

CDR3 residues: CASREWDRGEAFF. CDR3 sequence (DNA): TGTGCCAGCAGGGAGTGGGACAGGGGGGAAGCTTTCTTT. This chain connects TRBV2 to TRBJ1-1; TRBD1 matches 11 bases. Germline lookup yields CDR1 SNHLY and CDR2 FYNNEI. This CDR3 region has 13 residues. The trim removed 6 bases at V and 8 bases at J, leaving 5 bases unmatched.

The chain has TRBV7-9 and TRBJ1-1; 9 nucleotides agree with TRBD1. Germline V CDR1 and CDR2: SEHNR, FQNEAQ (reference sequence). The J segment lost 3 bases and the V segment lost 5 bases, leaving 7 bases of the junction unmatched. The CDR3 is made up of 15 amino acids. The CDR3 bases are TGTGCCAGCAGCCCTCGACAGGGGGGGGACACTGAAGCTTTCTTT. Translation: CASSPRQGGDTEAFF.